A selection of T cell receptor beta chains follows, all from one sample in a study of sequential checkpoint blockade in melanoma. Sequencing used immunoSEQ multiplex PCR; TCRdb keeps in-frame clones, though not all of them. In the table there are around 12,000 clones, around two thirds of which are singletons. Here the sequenced sample was CD8+ T cells sorted from blood (inferred from file names), taken from a patient given nivolumab and ipilimumab in sequence. The receptors originated from a human donor with melanoma. CDR3s include the opening cysteine and the closing phenylalanine or tryptophan. D genes are given only for firm matches. Clone size is given for some rows only: seen once, a few or many times, or a class if the clone is expanded.

14	TRBV10-1	NA	TRBJ2-3	NA	CASKVAGCTDTQYF	TGCGCCAGCAAGGTCGCGGGATGCACAGATACGCAGTATTTT
17	TRBV4-2	NA	TRBJ2-7	TRBD2	CASSQDQTSGYAYEQYF	TGTGCCAGCAGCCAAGATCAGACTAGCGGCTACGCCTACGAGCAGTACTTC
18	TRBV5-6	NA	TRBJ2-1	TRBD2	CASRMGLAGGSPYNEQFF	TGTGCCAGCCGTATGGGACTAGCGGGGGGTTCCCCCTACAATGAGCAGTTCTTC
15	TRBV11-2	NA	TRBJ1-3	TRBD1	CASSSGTGLGNTIYF	TGTGCCAGCAGCTCCGGGACAGGGCTTGGAAACACCATATATTTT
13	TRBV2	NA	TRBJ2-1	NA	CASSAGSYNEQFF	TGTGCCAGCAGTGCCGGGTCCTACAATGAGCAGTTCTTC
16	TRBV5-4	NA	TRBJ2-4	NA	CASSLGRGLAKNIQYF	TGTGCCAGCAGCTTGGGTCGCGGCCTAGCCAAAAACATTCAGTACTTC
11	TRBV28	NA	TRBJ2-7	NA	CASSLTYEQYF	TGTGCCAGCAGTCTCACCTACGAGCAGTACTTC
12	TRBV19	NA	TRBJ2-1	NA	CASSYQGNEQFF	TGTGCCAGTAGTTATCAGGGGAATGAGCAGTTCTTC
16	TRBV6-6	NA	TRBJ2-1	NA	CASSYSGAGTYNEQFF	TGTGCCAGCAGTTACTCTGGCGCCGGGACCTACAATGAGCAGTTCTTC
15	TRBV6-5	once	TRBJ2-1	TRBD2	CASSYSGLAYNEQFF	TGTGCCAGCAGTTACTCGGGACTAGCTTACAATGAGCAGTTCTTC
11	TRBV30	NA	TRBJ2-2	NA	CAAQGTGELFF	TGTGCCGCACAGGGCACCGGGGAGCTGTTTTTT
15	TRBV4-3	NA	TRBJ1-5	NA	CASSRYRDWNQPQHF	TGCGCCAGCAGCCGATACAGGGATTGGAATCAGCCCCAGCATTTT
15	TRBV4-1	once	TRBJ2-3	NA	CASSQVSTPTDTQYF	TGCGCCAGCAGCCAAGTTTCTACTCCGACAGATACGCAGTATTTT
15	TRBV16	few	TRBJ1-2	NA	CASSHPGSTNYGYTF	TGTGCCAGCAGCCATCCGGGTTCCACTAACTATGGCTACACCTTC
14	TRBV2	large	TRBJ1-1	NA	CASRPGQTNIEAFF	TGTGCCAGCAGGCCCGGACAGACGAACATTGAAGCTTTCTTT
16	TRBV7-9	NA	TRBJ2-2	NA	CASSSPGASNTGELFF	TGTGCCAGCAGCTCGCCTGGGGCCTCGAACACCGGGGAGCTGTTTTTT
19	TRBV28	NA	TRBJ2-5	TRBD2	CASSPLGLAGPFFQETQYF	TGTGCCAGCAGTCCCCTGGGACTAGCGGGGCCCTTCTTTCAAGAGACCCAGTACTTC
14	TRBV16	few	TRBJ2-7	NA	CASSQSKNGYEQYF	TGTGCCAGCAGCCAATCGAAGAACGGCTACGAGCAGTACTTC
16	TRBV6-6	NA	TRBJ1-5	NA	CASTPTVTQGNQPQHF	TGTGCCAGCACCCCCACAGTTACCCAGGGTAATCAGCCCCAGCATTTT
14	TRBV5-8	few	TRBJ2-7	NA	CASTLETVAYEQYF	TGTGCCAGCACCCTTGAGACAGTGGCCTACGAGCAGTACTTC
16	TRBV18	NA	TRBJ2-5	TRBD1	CASSSDRGRFGETQYF	TGTGCCAGCTCCTCGGACAGGGGGCGCTTCGGAGAGACCCAGTACTTC
14	TRBV19	NA	TRBJ2-7	TRBD1	CASSPGTGIYEQYF	TGTGCCAGCTCCCCCGGGACAGGGATCTACGAGCAGTACTTC
14	TRBV5-4	NA	TRBJ1-1	NA	CASSLLALNTEAFF	TGTGCCAGCAGCTTGTTGGCACTGAACACTGAAGCTTTCTTT
13	TRBV5-5	few	TRBJ2-1	NA	CASSLDFSGEQFF	TGTGCCAGCAGCTTGGATTTCAGCGGTGAGCAGTTCTTC
15	TRBV4-2	NA	TRBJ2-7	TRBD2	CASSSGLAGAGEQYF	TGTGCCAGCAGCTCGGGACTAGCGGGAGCGGGCGAGCAGTACTTC
14	TRBV11-3	NA	TRBJ2-7	NA	CASTNRLDSYEQYF	TGTGCCAGCACGAACAGGCTTGACTCCTACGAGCAGTACTTC